The present entry profiles one TCR beta chain with its context. No cognate antigen has been identified for it. There are no base qualities to consult, and no much larger clone falls within one base. To be included, a participant needed at least one PBMC sample from before ART initiation plus at least two post-ART samples. Every participant with HIV received treatment in the United States of America. Before DNA extraction, cryopreserved samples of about 0.95-10 million PBMC were thawed and washed. At the time of the earliest PBMC sample, participants with HIV were aged between roughly 23 and 60 years. PBMC samples were contributed by each participant from 1-4 timepoints before ART initiation and 2-8 timepoints after ART initiation, with a median of 7 samples. For every participant, serial HIV viral load, CD4+ T-cell count, ART history and demographic data were obtained. Using a Qiagen kit on a QIAcube, genomic DNA was extracted from unsorted PBMC, with samples processed in batches of 12.

The CDR3 starts with the cysteine, ends with the phenylalanine, and has 16 residues. The CDR3 DNA has 48 bases and is translated from base 1. Germline trimming amounts to 0 bases on V and 8 bases on J, with 7 as the count of junction bases outside the gene matches. The germline V gene (reference sequence) provides CDR1 MNHNY and CDR2 SVGAGI. This sample stems from a study of long-term antiretroviral therapy in people with HIV (dated by TCRdb to between 2021 and 2024). With respect to the entire study: Collection of the earliest samples took place about a decade ahead of the 2015 WHO recommendation for immediate ART, at a time when ART was typically delayed until CD4 counts fell. A retrospective serial study tested whether ART initiation and durable HIV suppression were associated with changes in peripheral blood TRB repertoire composition and diversity. The cohort contributed over 150 cryopreserved PBMC samples from about 33 adults with confirmed HIV infection, collected serially over a mean of approximately six years (range 1-12). About 40% of the roughly 30 participants with HIV were female. No cross-contamination during QIAcube processing was seen in test extractions of a monoclonal T-cell line run alongside 30 or so polyclonal samples. The paper's findings and limits, for the study overall: The samples span the years 2004 to 2017, and the ART regimens used at that time may not be as effective as current regimens. Starting ART was linked to a significant rise in TRB diversity, yet even with long-term ART the diversity remained significantly lower than in transplant donor controls. Since PBMC availability was limited, sequencing covered only the TCR beta chain, with no alpha chain pairing. Narrower CDR3 length ranges were observed in HIV repertoires than in controls, and an antigen-experienced repertoire with only a slight naive shift after ART was suggested by the network structure. The repertoire was dominated across all time points by expanded TRB clones identified before ART initiation, although this dominance was seen to fluctuate and to decrease in many PLHIV after ART. Because pre-ART samples had limited cell numbers, profiling was done on unsorted PBMC rather than on sorted CD4+ and CD8+ T cells. Inferences about post-ART repertoire changes are limited because no data were available on ART adherence, viral resistance or therapy changes.

The immunoSEQ hsTCRB v3.0 assay was used at survey level resolution to sequence the TRB variable region. TRB sequencing targeted a depth of about 40,000-55,000 T-cell genomes per sample. Pooled TRB libraries were sequenced on an Illumina MiSeq with a v3 150-cycle kit. As for how the authors treated the data: Analysis of repertoires was carried out in R inside a reproducible Nextflow workflow spanning QC, data transformation and analysis. LymphoSeq2, an R package for AIRR-Seq data exploration, was used to implement custom analyses. A few samples that yielded fewer than 5000 total TRB sequences were excluded, so that 188 HIV repertoires were analyzed. Of the 188 retained HIV repertoires, over 55 were collected before and about 130 after ART initiation. Each repertoire was downsampled to 5000 TRB nucleotide sequences, and summary statistics were averaged across 100 downsampling iterations. Only TRB sequences with CDR3 regions of at least seven amino acids were retained for analysis. Diversity was assessed using a clonality score derived from Shannon entropy and using the Gini coefficient. In the repertoire networks, any two of the top 5000 CDR3 amino acid sequences were linked whenever the two sequences differed by an edit distance of one. For TRB CDR3 amino acid sequences, GLIPH2 was used to predict antigen specificity groups and MHC restriction. To flag known CMV, EBV, HIV or tissue antigen associations, CDR3 amino acid sequences were matched against VDJdb and McPAS-TCR. Pre-ART, post-ART and control groups were compared with Wilcoxon signed-rank tests and Holm-Bonferroni correction. TCRdb took over this immuneACCESS table, retaining in-frame rearrangements with V and J assigned. Such tables are incomplete; in checked studies, under half of the missing clones stem from an unresolved V gene, and the remainder is unexplained. Clone size and the V and J calls come from that table; the DNA yielded D and trimming. A total of 6,500 or so clones appear in this sample, roughly 85% of them only once. Of the sample, around 3% falls within the top ten clones.

The sample consisted of unsorted PBMCs, taken 3.7 years after starting antiretroviral therapy. The sequence derives from a woman aged 45-65 years with HIV. The chain employs TRBV6-6 and TRBJ2-1; 10 of the junction bases match TRBD2. In nucleotide form, the sequence is TGTGCCAGCAGTTACTCAGCTAGCGGGGGCCTAGATGAGCAGTTCTTC. It codes for CASSYSASGGLDEQFF.